This TCR beta chain is from a study of T cells in Graves' hyperthyroidism and ophthalmopathy. It was RNA transcripts that yielded the amplified TCR beta CDR3 regions. The TCR CDR3 first-round RT-PCR relied on the HTBI primer set. MiXCR, run by TCRdb on the multiplex PCR reads, gives a single entry per CDR3 protein. The sample records more than 350,000 distinct CDR3 sequences, around 15% being singletons. The V and J ends lost 5 bases and 9 bases respectively, with 20 bases between them. CDR1 is LNHDA and CDR2 is SQIVND in the germline V gene (reference sequence). This CDR3 region has 15 residues. This receptor was obtained from a woman aged 55 to 70 with Graves' ophthalmopathy. Sequenced input: blood. The gene calls are TRBV19 and TRBJ1-5; the D gene is possibly TRBD1 (5 bases). This chain's CDR3 is CASSPDPTGLGPQHF. The CDR3 region has the DNA TGTGCCAGTAGTCCCGACCCAACAGGTTTGGGGCCCCAGCATTTT.